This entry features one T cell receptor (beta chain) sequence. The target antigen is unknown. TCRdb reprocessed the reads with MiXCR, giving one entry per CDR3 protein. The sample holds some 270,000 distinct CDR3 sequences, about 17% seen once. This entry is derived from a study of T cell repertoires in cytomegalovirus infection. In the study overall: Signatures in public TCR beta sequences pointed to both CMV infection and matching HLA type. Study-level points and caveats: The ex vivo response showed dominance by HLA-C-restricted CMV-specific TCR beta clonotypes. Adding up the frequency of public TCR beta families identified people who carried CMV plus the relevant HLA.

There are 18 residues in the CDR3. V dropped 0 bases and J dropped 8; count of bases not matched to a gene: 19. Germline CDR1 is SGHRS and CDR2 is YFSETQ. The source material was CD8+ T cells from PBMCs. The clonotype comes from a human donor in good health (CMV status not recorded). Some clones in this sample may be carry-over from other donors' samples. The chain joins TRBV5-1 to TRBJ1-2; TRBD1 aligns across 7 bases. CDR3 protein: CASSLVLDRLSSPDGYTF. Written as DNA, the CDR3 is TGCGCCAGCAGCTTGGTGTTGGACAGGCTTTCCTCGCCCGACGGCTACACCTTC.